These T cell receptor beta chains were read from a single sample in a study of monozygotic twins with inflammatory bowel disease. Reprocessing the 5' RACE reads, TCRdb reports a single entry for every CDR3 protein and omits DNA. The sample data list about 210,000 distinct CDR3 sequences. Sequenced sample: blood. All receptors come from a human donor with ulcerative colitis or Crohn's disease, or a healthy co-twin of an affected twin (not recorded which). CDR3s include the opening cysteine and the closing phenylalanine or tryptophan. The order of the fields is J gene, V gene, CDR3 protein.

J gene: TRBJ1-1
V gene: TRBV5-1
CDR3 protein: CASSLQGVGDTEAFF

J gene: TRBJ1-1
V gene: TRBV29-1
CDR3 protein: CSVEEGMNTEAFF

J gene: TRBJ2-7
V gene: TRBV7-3
CDR3 protein: CASTLRCYEQYF

J gene: TRBJ1-2
V gene: TRBV7-8
CDR3 protein: CASSLAWQDYGYTF

J gene: TRBJ2-7
V gene: TRBV20-1
CDR3 protein: CSARDRRGGTYEQYF

J gene: TRBJ1-2
V gene: TRBV20-1
CDR3 protein: CSARGGAIDYGYTF

J gene: TRBJ1-2
V gene: TRBV20-1
CDR3 protein: CSAPTIGGEANYGYTF

J gene: TRBJ2-3
V gene: TRBV4-1
CDR3 protein: CASSQDRSGGGRQYF

J gene: TRBJ1-1
V gene: TRBV12-3/TRBV12-4
CDR3 protein: CASSLIVESTEAFF

J gene: TRBJ2-5
V gene: TRBV7-3
CDR3 protein: CASSLGLAGLETQYF

J gene: TRBJ1-1
V gene: TRBV29-1
CDR3 protein: CSVEARGRDTEAFF

J gene: TRBJ1-5
V gene: TRBV28
CDR3 protein: CASITGGQPQHF

J gene: TRBJ1-3
V gene: TRBV6-6
CDR3 protein: CASGRGSGNTIYF

J gene: TRBJ2-7
V gene: TRBV5-1
CDR3 protein: CASSRTDRYEQYF

J gene: TRBJ1-2
V gene: TRBV12-3/TRBV12-4
CDR3 protein: CASSLGVKIQTNYGYTF

J gene: TRBJ1-2
V gene: TRBV11-2
CDR3 protein: CASSLDWAGGYGYTF

J gene: TRBJ2-3
V gene: TRBV19
CDR3 protein: CASTMGLYLEDGRTDTQYF

J gene: TRBJ2-3
V gene: TRBV7-2
CDR3 protein: CASSLQIGETDTQYF

J gene: TRBJ2-3
V gene: TRBV5-4
CDR3 protein: CASSPRLASGDTQYF

J gene: TRBJ1-5
V gene: TRBV5-4
CDR3 protein: CASSRGPGGGQPQHF

J gene: TRBJ2-5
V gene: TRBV11-2
CDR3 protein: CASSLESSGGQTQYF

J gene: TRBJ2-1
V gene: TRBV25-1
CDR3 protein: CASSDPGQGRGEQFF

J gene: TRBJ2-3
V gene: TRBV5-4
CDR3 protein: CASSGKGPSTDTQYF

J gene: TRBJ1-1
V gene: TRBV19
CDR3 protein: CASTRTPQGMNTEAFF

J gene: TRBJ2-1
V gene: TRBV3-1
CDR3 protein: CASSQDGRSVYNEQFF

J gene: TRBJ2-5
V gene: TRBV6-6
CDR3 protein: CASSYGGSWTQYF

J gene: TRBJ2-7
V gene: TRBV4-1
CDR3 protein: CASSKGGLIRDRVTYEQYF

J gene: TRBJ2-2
V gene: TRBV12-3/TRBV12-4
CDR3 protein: CASSGRPNTGELFF

J gene: TRBJ1-5
V gene: TRBV2
CDR3 protein: CASSEEDSSNQPQHF

J gene: TRBJ2-2
V gene: TRBV5-4
CDR3 protein: CASSLKGVRGGELFF

J gene: TRBJ1-1
V gene: TRBV5-1
CDR3 protein: CASSTRTGATEAFF

J gene: TRBJ1-2
V gene: TRBV5-1
CDR3 protein: CASSVRLNYGYTF

J gene: TRBJ1-1
V gene: TRBV6-1
CDR3 protein: CASRGLSVSMNTEAFF